The 26 T cell receptor beta chains below come from one sample, sequenced in a study of blood T cells in healthy people across ages. Using a J-beta primer mix together with a sample-barcoded 5' primer, a second PCR was run for roughly 7 to 12 cycles. TCRdb reanalysed the 5' RACE reads using MiXCR and keeps one entry per CDR3 protein. The profile shows roughly 900,000 distinct CDR3 sequences, 40% to 60% of them singletons. What was sequenced was blood. The receptors shown here come from a man aged 30 to 45 in good health.

This clonotype was detected only a few times. This chain uses TRBV20-1 with TRBJ2-3, with D perhaps TRBD2 (5 bases). The CDR3 extends over 14 amino acids. Germline V lookup: CDR1 DFQATT, CDR2 SNEGSKA (reference sequence). V lost 0 bases, J lost 4 bases, and 11 bases lay in between. The CDR3 DNA is TGCAGTGCTAGAGAGAAGGGAGAGGCAGATACGCAGTATTTT. Encoded protein: CSAREKGEADTQYF.

V and J are TRBV4-3 and TRBJ2-7; D may match TRBD1 or TRBD2 (5 bases each). The germline V gene encodes CDR1 LGHNA and CDR2 YSLEER. The V end was cut by 3 bases, the J end by 2 bases, with 17 bases between. There are 16 residues in the CDR3. CDR3 protein: CASSQINSEGPYEQYF. DNA for the CDR3: TGCGCCAGCAGCCAGATAAACTCCGAGGGGCCCTACGAGCAGTACTTC.

V and J are TRBV5-6 and TRBJ1-1, with a possible D match to TRBD1 (6 bases). This CDR3 is 15 amino acids long. V gave up 2 bases and J gave up 0 bases, with 11 bases separating them. CDR1 is SGHDT and CDR2 is YYEEEE in the germline V gene. Here the CDR3 reads CASSFRQALNTEAFF. The CDR3 DNA reads as TGTGCCAGCAGCTTCAGACAGGCCCTGAACACTGAAGCTTTCTTT.

The chain carries TRBV29-1 and TRBJ2-7, with 11 nucleotides matching TRBD1. The CDR3 loop spans 16 amino acids. Germline values: CDR1 SQVTM, CDR2 ANQGSEA. V gave up 5 bases and J gave up 3 bases; unmatched junction bases: 12. The CDR3 reads CSVSGTGGLKLYEQYF. CDR3 in DNA: TGCAGCGTTTCTGGGACAGGGGGTCTTAAGCTCTACGAGCAGTACTTC.

The chain employs TRBV19 and TRBJ2-1, with 12 nucleotides matching TRBD1. Germline CDR1 reads LNHDA; CDR2 reads SQIVND (reference sequence). Trimming at V came to 3 bases and at J to 6 bases, leaving 6 bases not matched to a gene. The CDR3 runs to 16 residues. The CDR3 is CASSILGTGGPNEQFF. The CDR3 nucleotides read TGTGCCAGTAGTATTCTGGGGACAGGGGGCCCCAATGAGCAGTTCTTC.

This chain joins TRBV12-5 and TRBJ2-5, with D perhaps TRBD2 (6 bases). CDR1 is LGHNT and CDR2 is FRNRAP in the germline V gene. Trimming removed 2 bases from V and 0 bases from J, with 13 bases in between. The CDR3 has 16 residues. Here the CDR3 DNA reads TGTGCTAGTGGTTTGAACGCGGGACCGTACCAAGAGACCCAGTACTTC. Translated, it gives CASGLNAGPYQETQYF.

The chain links TRBV12-3 or TRBV12-4 to TRBJ2-1; 8 bases are a match to TRBD1. The CDR3 spans 12 residues. With 5 bases clipped from V and 9 bases from J, the junction kept 3 bases outside the gene matches. CDR3 sequence (DNA): TGTGCCAGCAGTAGACAGGGGTGTGAGCAGTTCTTC. Protein product: CASSRQGCEQFF.

V gene TRBV7-9 combines with J gene TRBJ2-3; D remains unclear. CDR1 and CDR2 from the germline V gene are SEHNR and FQNEAQ (reference sequence). The CDR3 loop spans 14 amino acids. Trimming shortened V by 4 bases and J by 2 bases, and 10 bases separated the two germline ends. CDR3 sequence (DNA): TGTGCCAGCAGCTCCTCCATTTCCACAGATACGCAGTATTTT. This translates into CASSSSISTDTQYF.

This clonotype was seen repeatedly, ten times or more. The J gene is TRBJ1-2, the V gene TRBV4-1, with D unresolved. Trimming left V 1 base short and J 3 bases short, with 15 bases between. Germline V gene data show CDR1 as MGHRA and CDR2 as YSYEKL. This CDR3 has 16 residues. The CDR3 region is CASSQGPLREDYGYTF. Here the CDR3 DNA reads TGCGCCAGCAGCCAAGGCCCTCTACGGGAGGACTATGGCTACACCTTC.

The CDR3 loop reads CASSSYRGRSTNEKLFF. The CDR3 DNA sequence: TGTGCCAGCAGTTCTTACAGGGGACGATCAACTAATGAAAAACTGTTTTTT. This chain links TRBV6-2 or TRBV6-3 with TRBJ1-4; 7 nucleotides match TRBD1. CDR3 size: 17 residues. V lost 4 bases, J lost 0 bases, and 8 bases stayed unmatched. Germline lookup yields CDR1 MNHEY and CDR2 SVGEGT.

This chain connects TRBV4-3 to TRBJ2-2, with 8 bases lining up with TRBD1. V lost 1 base to trimming and J lost 6 bases; unmatched junction nucleotides: 4. This CDR3 spans 15 amino acids. Germline V gene sequence: CDR1 LGHNA, CDR2 YSLEER. This chain's CDR3 is CASSQGRTGPGELFF. The CDR3 DNA sequence: TGCGCCAGCAGCCAAGGCCGGACAGGGCCCGGGGAGCTGTTTTTT.

This chain connects TRBV6-1 to TRBJ2-1; 15 bases map to TRBD2. The DNA end is more similar to TRBJ2-7, so the J call may be wrong. This CDR3 comprises 16 residues. Germline values: CDR1 MNHNS, CDR2 SASEGT. The CDR3 is CASIRTSGGESGEQYF. CDR3 in DNA: TGTGCCAGCATTCGGACTAGCGGGGGGGAATCGGGCGAGCAGTACTTC.

The chain carries TRBV6-2 or TRBV6-3 and TRBJ2-7, with a tentative D call TRBD2 (6 bases). Germline values: CDR1 MNHEY, CDR2 SVGEGT. This CDR3 comprises 10 residues. Trimming shortened V by 11 bases and J by 3 bases, and 8 bases separated the two germline ends. Here the CDR3 reads CACGNYEQYF. Here the CDR3 DNA reads TGTGCCTGCGGGAACTACGAGCAGTACTTC.

This chain uses TRBV27 with TRBJ1-2, with no clear D. The CDR3 extends over 15 amino acids. Germline CDR1 and CDR2: MNHEY and SMNVEV (reference sequence). Trimming took 5 bases from V and 0 from J, leaving 13 bases between them. The CDR3 loop is CASSPNTIANYGYTF. As DNA, the CDR3 is TGTGCCAGCAGTCCGAACACGATAGCTAACTATGGCTACACCTTC.

This sequence joins TRBV4-2 and TRBJ2-3, with 8 bases that match TRBD2. V lost 4 bases to trimming and J lost 2 bases; unmatched junction nucleotides: 14. The CDR3 length is 18 residues. Germline assignment: CDR1 LGHNA and CDR2 YNFKEQ. The CDR3 here is CASSLGVSGGPSTDTQYF. CDR3 DNA sequence: TGTGCCAGCAGCCTAGGGGTGAGCGGGGGCCCATCCACAGATACGCAGTATTTT.

About this clonotype: A junction boundary mismatches the germline segment, possibly from a read error. The chain couples TRBV20-1 to TRBJ2-3; D perhaps matches TRBD1 (6 bases). The length of the CDR3 is 16 residues. The germline V gene has CDR1 DFQATT and CDR2 SNEGSKA (reference sequence). The CDR3: CSARDFGQGSTGTQYF. The DNA of the CDR3 is TGCAGTGCTAGAGACTTCGGGCAGGGGAGCACAGGTACGCAGTATTTT.

The chain carries TRBV6-2 or TRBV6-3 and TRBJ2-3, with 7 bases matching TRBD2. V was pared by 6 bases and J by 8 bases, with 8 bases of the junction left unmatched. CDR1 and CDR2 from the germline V gene are MNHEY and SVGEGT. The CDR3 spans 13 residues. The CDR3 DNA sequence: TGTGCCAGCAGCTCAGCTGGGGAGGGTACGCAGTATTTT. It translates to CASSSAGEGTQYF.

This clonotype was seen only a few times. The V and J genes are TRBV25-1 and TRBJ2-4, with D possibly matching TRBD2 (5 bases). CDR1 is MGHDK and CDR2 is SYGVNS in the germline V gene. V lost 4 bases and J lost 8, with 15 bases in between. The length of the CDR3 is 14 residues. CDR3 in amino acids: CASSGLGSGDIQYF. The CDR3 DNA reads as TGTGCCAGCAGTGGGCTGGGGTCCGGGGACATTCAGTACTTC.

The genes are TRBV11-2 and TRBJ2-2; TRBD2 agrees at 12 bases. In germline, CDR1 is SGHAT, CDR2 FQNNGV. V lost 8 bases and J lost 6; bases outside the gene matches: 10. The CDR3 spans 16 residues. CDR3 sequence reads: CASGQPLAGGPGELFF. In DNA, the CDR3 is TGTGCCAGCGGCCAACCCCTAGCGGGGGGGCCCGGGGAGCTGTTTTTT. The full variable domain, its missing parts supplied by reference TRBV11-2 and TRBJ2-2, is EAGVAQSPRYKIIEKRQSVAFWCNPISGHATLYWYQQILGQGPKLLIQFQNNGVVDDSQLPKDRFSAERLKGVDSTLKIQPAKLEDSAVYLCASGQPLAGGPGELFFGEGSRLTVL.

This clonotype was seen ten or more times. V gene TRBV6-5 combines with J gene TRBJ2-7; no firm D call. The CDR3 is made up of 13 amino acids. Trimming pared 6 bases from V and 1 base from J, leaving 10 bases between. Germline V gives CDR1 MNHEY, CDR2 SVGAGI. The CDR3 is CASSSHVSYEQYF. CDR3 coding DNA: TGTGCCAGCAGCTCACACGTATCCTACGAGCAGTACTTC.

The chain joins TRBV28 to TRBJ2-1; D gene ambiguous. Trimming took off 1 base at V and 8 bases at J, with 24 bases between the two ends. The CDR3 contains 18 residues. Germline V gives CDR1 MDHEN, CDR2 SYDVKM. The CDR3 coding sequence is TGTGCCAGCAGTTTATCTGCGACATTGGTTGGATCTTCCGATGAGCAGTTCTTC. It is translated as CASSLSATLVGSSDEQFF.

The table lists this clonotype with a few counts. The chain links TRBV2 to TRBJ2-7, with 7 nucleotides matching TRBD1. The V gene's germline CDR1 is SNHLY and CDR2 FYNNEI. This CDR3 contains 14 residues. V shed 6 bases, J shed 6 bases, and the junction held 11 bases outside the gene matches. In DNA form, the CDR3 reads TGTGCCAGCAGGAGCCCGACAGGGTCAACCGAGCAGTACTTC. Translating gives CASRSPTGSTEQYF.

The chain couples TRBV4-3 to TRBJ2-2; D is possibly TRBD1 (5 bases). Per germline, CDR1 LGHNA and CDR2 YSLEER. Trimming pared 0 bases from V and 6 bases from J, leaving 17 bases between. The CDR3 length is 17 residues. The CDR3 reads CASSQDRWGHGPGELFF. In nucleotides, the CDR3 is TGCGCCAGCAGCCAAGACCGCTGGGGCCACGGTCCCGGGGAGCTGTTTTTT.

This clonotype was detected once. The junction departs from the called germline gene at one end, perhaps through a read error. The V call is TRBV9, the J call TRBJ1-2; 9 nucleotides agree with TRBD1. The CDR3 is 15 residues long. Germline V CDR1 and CDR2: SGDLS, YYNGEE. The CDR3 spells CASSEGQGYPYGYTF. CDR3 nucleotides: TGCGCCAGCAGCGAGGGACAGGGCTACCCCTATGGCTACACCTTC.

This clonotype was observed at least ten times. The V and J genes are TRBV20-1 and TRBJ1-2, with D perhaps matching TRBD1 (6 bases). The CDR3 runs to 13 residues. V was cut by 5 bases and J by 7 bases, with 17 bases left in between. Germline loops: CDR1 DFQATT, CDR2 SNEGSKA (reference sequence). CDR3 bases: TGCAGTGCTGGTCGACAGCCGGGGGCTGGCTACACCTTC. Its translation: CSAGRQPGAGYTF.

The chain couples TRBV12-3 or TRBV12-4 to TRBJ2-3; 10 bases are shared with TRBD2. The CDR3 sequence is 16 residues long. With V trimmed by 3 bases and J by 5 bases, 8 bases remained unmatched. CDR3 loop: CASSFWGTSVQDTQYF. The CDR3 nucleotides read TGTGCCAGCAGTTTTTGGGGGACTAGCGTGCAAGATACGCAGTATTTT.